The rows below give T cell receptor beta chains drawn from one sample of a study of shared clonotypes between healthy human individuals. Generated by immunoSEQ multiplex PCR, the TCRdb table keeps only in-frame clones and is missing some. The sample records roughly 110,000 clones, 65% to 75% being singletons. The sequenced sample consisted of memory CD8+ T cells sorted from blood. The source is a woman in her twenties or thirties in good health. The CDR3 runs from the conserved cysteine through the conserved F or W.

V gene	J gene	CDR3 protein
TRBV4-2	TRBJ1-6	CASSQDPGTANSPLHF
TRBV4-2	TRBJ1-5	CASSQRGTRPQHF
TRBV6-4	TRBJ2-2	CASSDSAGSAGELFF
TRBV6-5	TRBJ2-6	CASSRTASGANVLTF
TRBV4-2	TRBJ1-1	CASSQVRTGTFNTEAFF
TRBV6-5	-	CASSYRSQIEQYF
TRBV13	TRBJ2-7	CASSLGFRGMDMKYF
TRBV7-9	TRBJ1-2	CASSQTYIYGYTF
TRBV19	TRBJ1-1	CASSVGSNTEAFF
TRBV5-1	TRBJ2-1	CASSTELAASYNEQFF
TRBV2	TRBJ2-7	CASSYGNSYEQYF
TRBV6-5	TRBJ1-1	CASSYSKSAPRTEAFF
TRBV7-8	TRBJ2-7	CASSPRQGGYEQYF
TRBV9	TRBJ1-2	CASSAALGRGPYGYTF
TRBV5-6	TRBJ2-7	CASSLRWVRGSEQYF
TRBV4-2	TRBJ2-7	CASSQDQGSGSYEQYF
TRBV5-1	TRBJ2-5	CASSPSGGGETQYF
TRBV25-1	TRBJ2-1	CASSEKSRDTRSYNEQFF
TRBV5-1	TRBJ2-7	CASSLDRGWQYF
TRBV11-2	TRBJ2-5	CASSYRGPVARIMTQYF
TRBV4-1	TRBJ2-7	CASSQVDRGQESYEQYF
TRBV7-2	TRBJ2-3	CASSLVSLTPDTQYF
TRBV27	TRBJ2-3	CASSLRLAGGPMFTDTQYF
TRBV4-1	TRBJ1-2	CASSQDHLGSSYGYTF
TRBV6-5	TRBJ2-7	CASSRGQGAYEQYF
TRBV27	TRBJ1-1	CASSTYTGKNTEAFF
TRBV20-1	TRBJ2-7	CSAVGQGWQYF
TRBV6-6	TRBJ1-1	CASTGGTEAFF
TRBV25-1	TRBJ2-5	CASSNRDRGYQETQYF
TRBV25-1	TRBJ2-3	CASSESSGGSTDTQYF
TRBV28	TRBJ1-1	CASRPFMNTEAFF
TRBV10-2	TRBJ2-2	CASGGGELFF
TRBV30	TRBJ2-1	CAWNFREPDDEQFF
TRBV19	TRBJ1-5	CASSTTFVRVRSNQPQHF
TRBV7-2	TRBJ1-1	CASSRTGVKAFF
TRBV6-4	TRBJ2-1	CASSRLAGEGNEQFF
TRBV25-1	TRBJ2-5	CASSGPGDRGRETQYF
TRBV6-6	TRBJ2-7	CASRSRGPKSYEQYF
TRBV11-2	TRBJ2-3	CASSFVSTDTQYF
TRBV7-9	TRBJ2-3	CASSLQLANPTDTQYF
TRBV7-3	TRBJ2-2	CASSLDGVNTGELFF
TRBV25-1	TRBJ2-1	CASSEYAQPGGYNEQFF
TRBV7-9	TRBJ2-2	CASSPIRSGELFF
TRBV7-9	TRBJ1-4	CASSDALGLNEKLFF
TRBV28	TRBJ2-7	CASSTRLAGVHEQYF
TRBV6-4	TRBJ2-7	CASSSGLLGEQYF
TRBV6-1	TRBJ2-3	CASTSGDMSDTQYF
TRBV18	TRBJ1-1	CASSRGVGSNTEAFF
TRBV4-2	TRBJ2-7	CASSQDSGQGYEQYF
TRBV5-4	TRBJ2-7	CASSHGQGEGYEQYF